This T cell receptor beta chain was observed in a study of CD8 T cells in ankylosing spondylitis. Many counts were recorded for this clonotype. The target antigen is unknown. Researchers built TCR beta libraries using quantitative 5'-RACE with molecular barcodes. TCRdb re-called the 5' RACE reads through MiXCR, storing one row per CDR3 protein. The profile shows 450,000 to 550,000 distinct CDR3 sequences, approximately 5% of them singletons. The V gene lost 0 bases and the J gene lost 0 bases, with 6 bases spanning the gap. The CDR3 sequence is 14 residues long. Germline V gene sequence: CDR1 MNHEY, CDR2 SVGAGI. General study points: As reported, disease-linked clones showed significant enrichment in matched ankylosing spondylitis synovial fluid. There was a TCR beta motif, made of 7 or 8 highly homologous variants, that appeared characteristic of ankylosing spondylitis blood. Peripheral blood held disease-linked clones only at relatively low frequency, and these were CD8+.

Sequenced: blood, either unsorted or a sorted T cell fraction (not recorded which). The sequence came from a male donor with ankylosing spondylitis. The V and J genes are TRBV6-5 and TRBJ2-7; D call uncertain. CDR3 sequence: CASSYSQVSYEQYF. The CDR3 region has the DNA TGTGCCAGCAGTTACTCGCAGGTCTCCTACGAGCAGTACTTC.